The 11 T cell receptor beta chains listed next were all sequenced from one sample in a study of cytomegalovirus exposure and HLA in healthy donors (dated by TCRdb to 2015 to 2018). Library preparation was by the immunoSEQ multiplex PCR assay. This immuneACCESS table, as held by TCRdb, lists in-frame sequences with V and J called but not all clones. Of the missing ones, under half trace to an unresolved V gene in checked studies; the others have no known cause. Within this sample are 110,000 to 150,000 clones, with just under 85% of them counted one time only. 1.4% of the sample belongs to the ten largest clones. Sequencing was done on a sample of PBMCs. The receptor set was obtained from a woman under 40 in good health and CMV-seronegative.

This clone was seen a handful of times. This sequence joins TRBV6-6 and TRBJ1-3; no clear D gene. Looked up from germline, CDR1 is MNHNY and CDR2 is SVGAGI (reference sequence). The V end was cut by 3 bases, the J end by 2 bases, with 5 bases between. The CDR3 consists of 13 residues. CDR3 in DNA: TGTGCCAGCAGTTATGGGCCTGGAAACACCATATATTTT. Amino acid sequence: CASSYGPGNTIYF.

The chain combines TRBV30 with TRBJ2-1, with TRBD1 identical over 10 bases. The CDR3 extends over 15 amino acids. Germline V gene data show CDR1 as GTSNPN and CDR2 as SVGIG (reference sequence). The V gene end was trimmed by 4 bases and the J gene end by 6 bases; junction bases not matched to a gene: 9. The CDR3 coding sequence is TGTGCCTGGACCCGATCCGGGACAGGGGCCAATGAGCAGTTCTTC. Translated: CAWTRSGTGANEQFF.

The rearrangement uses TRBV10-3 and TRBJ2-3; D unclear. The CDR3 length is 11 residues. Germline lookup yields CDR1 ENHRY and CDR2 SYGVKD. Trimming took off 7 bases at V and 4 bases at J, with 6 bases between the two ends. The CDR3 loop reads CAITSADTQYF. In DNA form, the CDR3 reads TGTGCCATCACATCGGCAGATACGCAGTATTTT.

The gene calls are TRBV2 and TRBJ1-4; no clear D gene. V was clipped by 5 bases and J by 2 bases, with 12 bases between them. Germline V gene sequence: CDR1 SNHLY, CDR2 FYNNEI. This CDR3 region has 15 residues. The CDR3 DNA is TGTGCCAGCAGTCAAAAGAGGGTGACTAATGAAAAACTGTTTTTT. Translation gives CASSQKRVTNEKLFF.

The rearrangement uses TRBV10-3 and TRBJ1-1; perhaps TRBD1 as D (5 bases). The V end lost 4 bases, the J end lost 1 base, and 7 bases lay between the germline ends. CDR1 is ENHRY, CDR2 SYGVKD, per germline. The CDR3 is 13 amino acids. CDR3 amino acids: CAISAGGNTEAFF. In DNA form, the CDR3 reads TGTGCCATCAGTGCCGGGGGGAACACTGAAGCTTTCTTT.

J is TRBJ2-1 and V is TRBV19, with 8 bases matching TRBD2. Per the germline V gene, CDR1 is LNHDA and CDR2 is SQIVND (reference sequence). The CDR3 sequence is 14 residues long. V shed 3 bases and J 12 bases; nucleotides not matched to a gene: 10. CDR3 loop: CASSIRGGQRSQFF. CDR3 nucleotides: TGTGCCAGTAGTATCCGGGGGGGCCAACGGTCGCAGTTCTTC.

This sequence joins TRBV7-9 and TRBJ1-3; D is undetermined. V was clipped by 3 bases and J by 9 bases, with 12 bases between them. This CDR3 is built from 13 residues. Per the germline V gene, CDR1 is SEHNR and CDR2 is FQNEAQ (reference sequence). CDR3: CASSFSEGATIYF. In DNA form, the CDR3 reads TGTGCCAGCAGCTTTTCTGAGGGAGCCACCATATATTTT.

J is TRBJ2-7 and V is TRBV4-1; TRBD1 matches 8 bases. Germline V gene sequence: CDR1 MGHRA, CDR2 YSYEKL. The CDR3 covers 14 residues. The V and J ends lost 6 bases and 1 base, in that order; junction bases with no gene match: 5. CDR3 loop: CASRRGTGSYEQYF. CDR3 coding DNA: TGCGCCAGCAGACGGGGGACAGGTTCCTACGAGCAGTACTTC.

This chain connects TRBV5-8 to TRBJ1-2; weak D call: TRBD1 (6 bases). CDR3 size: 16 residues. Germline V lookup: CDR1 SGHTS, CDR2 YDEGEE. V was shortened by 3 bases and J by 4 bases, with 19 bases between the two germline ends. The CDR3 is CASSSGQPHVPYGYTF. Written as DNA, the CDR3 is TGTGCCAGCAGCTCCGGACAGCCCCACGTTCCCTATGGCTACACCTTC. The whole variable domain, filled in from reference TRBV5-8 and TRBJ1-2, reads EAGVTQSPTHLIKTRGQQATLRCSPISGHTSVYWYQQALGLGLQFLLWYDEGEERNRGNFPPRFSGRQFPNYSSELNVNALELEDSALYLCASSSGQPHVPYGYTFGSGTRLTVV.

This CDR3 is CASRNAGDNSPLHF. The CDR3 DNA is TGTGCCAGCAGGAACGCAGGGGATAATTCACCCCTCCACTTT. V is TRBV28 and J is TRBJ1-6; D perhaps matches TRBD1 (6 bases). Looked up from germline, CDR1 is MDHEN and CDR2 is SYDVKM. V was pared by 6 bases and J by 5 bases, with 11 bases between. CDR3 length equals 14 residues.

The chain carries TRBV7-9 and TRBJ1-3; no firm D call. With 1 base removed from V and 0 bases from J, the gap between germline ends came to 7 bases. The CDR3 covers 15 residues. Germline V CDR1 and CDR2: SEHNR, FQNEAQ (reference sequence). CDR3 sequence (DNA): TGTGCCAGCAGCTTAGTGGTCAGCTCTGGAAACACCATATATTTT. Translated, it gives CASSLVVSSGNTIYF.